The sequence of this T cell receptor beta chain was determined in a study of control samples from healthy donors and cancer patients. This CDR3 spans 14 amino acids. V lost 3 bases and J 3 bases, leaving 9 bases between the germline ends. Per germline, CDR1 MNHEY and CDR2 SMNVEV (reference sequence). The data were produced by immunoSEQ multiplex PCR, yet TCRdb's version contains in-frame clones alone and is incomplete. The sample includes approximately 140,000 clones, about nine tenths of them seen just once. Material: blood. This TCR derives from a man aged 30 to 39 in good health. The rearrangement uses TRBV27 and TRBJ1-5, with D possibly being TRBD1 (5 bases). The CDR3 DNA reads as TGTGCCAGCAGTTTCCGGGGGGTCAATCAGCCCCAGCATTTT. It yields the protein CASSFRGVNQPQHF.